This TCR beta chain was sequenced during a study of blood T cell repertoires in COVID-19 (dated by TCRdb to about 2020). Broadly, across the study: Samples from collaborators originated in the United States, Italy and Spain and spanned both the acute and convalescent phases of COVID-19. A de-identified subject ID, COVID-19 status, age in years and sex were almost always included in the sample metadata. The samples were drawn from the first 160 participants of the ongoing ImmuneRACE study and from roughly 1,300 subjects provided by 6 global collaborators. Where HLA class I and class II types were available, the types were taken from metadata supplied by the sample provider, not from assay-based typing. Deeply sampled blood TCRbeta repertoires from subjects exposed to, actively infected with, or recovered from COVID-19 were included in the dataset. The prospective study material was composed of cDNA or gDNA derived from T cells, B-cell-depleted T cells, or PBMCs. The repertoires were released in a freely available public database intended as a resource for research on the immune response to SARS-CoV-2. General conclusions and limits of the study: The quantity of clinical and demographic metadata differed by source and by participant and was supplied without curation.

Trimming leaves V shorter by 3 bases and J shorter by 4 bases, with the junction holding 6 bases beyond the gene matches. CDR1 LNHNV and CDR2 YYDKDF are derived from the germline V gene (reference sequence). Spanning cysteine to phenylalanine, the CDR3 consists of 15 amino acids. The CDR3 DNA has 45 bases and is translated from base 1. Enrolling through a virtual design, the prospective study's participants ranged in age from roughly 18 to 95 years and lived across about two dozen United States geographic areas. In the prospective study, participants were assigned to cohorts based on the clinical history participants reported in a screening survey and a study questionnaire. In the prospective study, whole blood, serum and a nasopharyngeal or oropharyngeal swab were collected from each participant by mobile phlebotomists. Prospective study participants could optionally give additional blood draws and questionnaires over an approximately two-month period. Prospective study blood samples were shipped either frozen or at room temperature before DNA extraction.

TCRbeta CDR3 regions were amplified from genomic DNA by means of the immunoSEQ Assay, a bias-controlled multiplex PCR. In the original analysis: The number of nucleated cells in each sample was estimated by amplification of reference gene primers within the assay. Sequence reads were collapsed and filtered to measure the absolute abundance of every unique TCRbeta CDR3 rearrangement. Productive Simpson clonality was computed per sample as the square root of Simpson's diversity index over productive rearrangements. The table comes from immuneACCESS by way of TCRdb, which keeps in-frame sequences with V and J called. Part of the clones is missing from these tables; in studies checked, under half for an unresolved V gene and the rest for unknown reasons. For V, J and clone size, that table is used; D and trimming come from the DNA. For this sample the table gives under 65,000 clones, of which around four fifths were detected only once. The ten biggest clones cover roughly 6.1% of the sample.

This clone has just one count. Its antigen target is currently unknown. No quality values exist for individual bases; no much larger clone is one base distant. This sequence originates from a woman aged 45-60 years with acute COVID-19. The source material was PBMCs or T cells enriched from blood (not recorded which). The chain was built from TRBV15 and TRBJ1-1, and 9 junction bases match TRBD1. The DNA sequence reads TGTGCCACCAGCAGGGGGGGACAGGGCGGCACTGAAGCTTTCTTT. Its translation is CATSRGGQGGTEAFF.